The 28 T cell receptor beta chains presented below share a single source sample, sequenced in a study of OX40 agonist ivuxolimab in advanced cancers. Clones were read by immunoSEQ multiplex PCR, and TCRdb kept only the in-frame ones, dropping some. The sample comprises about 49,000 clones, about 86% of which are singletons, and 5% to 7.5% rests with the top ten. Sample: CD4+ or CD8+ T cells sorted from blood, taken in a trial of the OX40 agonist ivuxolimab. The source of these receptors is an adult with an advanced solid tumor such as melanoma, head and neck, liver or kidney cancer.

The chain employs TRBV7-9 and TRBJ1-3, with 8 bases identical to TRBD1. This CDR3 is built from 15 residues. Germline lookup yields CDR1 SEHNR and CDR2 FQNEAQ (reference sequence). Unmatched junction bases numbered 6, after V lost 5 bases and J lost 3 bases. The CDR3 DNA reads as TGTGCCAGCAGCAAAACGACAGGGGATGGAAACACCATATATTTT. This gives the protein CASSKTTGDGNTIYF.

The chain has TRBV4-3 and TRBJ2-2, with TRBD1 matching 11 bases. CDR1 LGHNA and CDR2 YSLEER come from the germline V gene. The trim removed 0 bases at V and 6 bases at J, leaving 3 bases unmatched. There are 16 residues in the CDR3. CDR3 nucleotide sequence: TGCGCCAGCAGCCAAGATAGGGGACAGGGGGCCGGGGAGCTGTTTTTT. Protein: CASSQDRGQGAGELFF.

This chain links TRBV6-5 with TRBJ2-3; D gene uncertain. Germline-derived CDR1 and CDR2 are MNHEY and SVGAGI. The germline V and J ends were trimmed by 4 bases and 6 bases, with 5 bases remaining between them. The CDR3 has 11 residues. Here the CDR3 reads CASSSQDTQYF. The CDR3 DNA sequence: TGTGCCAGCAGTTCACAGGATACGCAGTATTTT.

This clone was detected ten times or more. The chain links TRBV5-4 to TRBJ1-2; TRBD1 matches 8 bases. J gave up 6 bases and V 4 bases, and 11 bases lay outside the gene matches. The germline gives CDR1 SGHNT, CDR2 YYREEE (reference sequence). This CDR3 contains 15 residues. CDR3 coding DNA: TGTGCCAGCAGCCGACAGCCTAAGGACAGGGATGGCTACACCTTC. Translation: CASSRQPKDRDGYTF.

This chain links TRBV9 with TRBJ2-7; D is ambiguous. V lost 0 bases and J 0 bases, leaving 7 bases between the germline ends. This CDR3 comprises 14 residues. Germline V gene lookup returns CDR1 SGDLS and CDR2 YYNGEE. The chain's CDR3 is CASSVESNSYEQYF. Written as DNA, the CDR3 is TGTGCCAGCAGCGTAGAGTCTAACTCCTACGAGCAGTACTTC.

The CDR3 reads CASSLEVSEAFF. CDR3 sequence (DNA): TGTGCCAGCAGCCTAGAGGTCAGTGAAGCTTTCTTT. The chain uses TRBV7-8 and TRBJ1-1; D not resolved. CDR3 length: 12 amino acids. CDR1 SGHVS and CDR2 FQNEAQ come from the germline V gene. Between the trimmed V and J ends, which lost 5 bases and 7 bases, there was a span of 11 bases.

The V call is TRBV6-5, the J call TRBJ2-7, with D maybe TRBD1 (6 bases). Germline V gene sequence: CDR1 MNHEY, CDR2 SVGAGI. CDR3 length: 15 amino acids. Trimming removed 1 base at V and 2 bases at J, with 12 bases between. The CDR3 sequence: CASSYLGTPAYEQYF. The CDR3 DNA sequence: TGTGCCAGCAGTTACTTGGGGACACCAGCCTACGAGCAGTACTTC.

The chain uses TRBV27 and TRBJ2-7; D perhaps matches TRBD2 (7 bases). This CDR3 has 15 amino acids. V dropped 5 bases and J dropped 7 bases, with 21 bases sitting between them. Germline assignment: CDR1 MNHEY and CDR2 SMNVEV (reference sequence). The CDR3 DNA reads TGTGCCAGCAGTGACAGCGGGATCGGGGGCCGGGAGCAGTACGTC. Its translation: CASSDSGIGGREQYV.

This clone was counted only a few times. The rearrangement uses TRBV7-9 and TRBJ1-2, with 8 bases aligning to TRBD1. This CDR3 region has 15 residues. V lost 3 bases, J lost 2 bases, and 5 bases stayed unmatched. Germline V gives CDR1 SEHNR, CDR2 FQNEAQ (reference sequence). The CDR3 nucleotides read TGTGCCAGCAGCTTTTCCGGGGACAGGAACTATGGCTACACCTTC. Protein sequence: CASSFSGDRNYGYTF.

The chain is built from TRBV7-2 and TRBJ2-5; D gene uncertain. Looked up from germline, CDR1 is SGHTA and CDR2 is FQGNSA. Between the trimmed V and J ends, which lost 3 bases and 2 bases, there was a span of 10 bases. The CDR3 contains 14 residues. In DNA, the CDR3 is TGTGCCAGCAGCTTTGCGTGGCTTCAAGAGACCCAGTACTTC. This gives the protein CASSFAWLQETQYF.

This clone was found once. The chain uses TRBV7-9 and TRBJ1-5; D remains ambiguous. CDR1 and CDR2 from the germline V gene are SEHNR and FQNEAQ (reference sequence). This CDR3 is built from 14 residues. V lost 5 bases to trimming and J lost 0 bases, with 8 bases between them. CDR3 nucleotide sequence: TGTGCCAGCAGCCGGACGGATAGCAATCAGCCCCAGCATTTT. As protein: CASSRTDSNQPQHF.

The J gene is TRBJ2-7, the V gene TRBV7-8, with TRBD2 as a possible D gene (6 bases). Germline V gives CDR1 SGHVS, CDR2 FQNEAQ. This CDR3 region has 13 residues. V gave up 6 bases and J gave up 0 bases, with 9 bases separating them. The chain's CDR3 is CASSWRDSYEQYF. DNA for the CDR3: TGTGCCAGCAGTTGGAGGGACTCCTACGAGCAGTACTTC.

The chain is built from TRBV9 and TRBJ1-1; a possible D gene is TRBD1 (5 bases). Germline V CDR1 and CDR2: SGDLS, YYNGEE. CDR3 length: 16 amino acids. Trimming removed 4 bases from V and 3 bases from J, with 19 bases in between. DNA for the CDR3: TGTGCCAGCAGCCTCCCTGGGAGGGGAAGGCACACTGAAGCTTTCTTT. Protein: CASSLPGRGRHTEAFF.

The rearrangement uses TRBV29-1 and TRBJ2-2; maybe TRBD1 (5 bases). The CDR3 contains 15 residues. V was shortened by 0 bases and J by 3 bases, with 11 bases between the two germline ends. Germline V gene sequence: CDR1 SQVTM, CDR2 ANQGSEA. The CDR3 spells CSVEDRGRDTGELFF. CDR3 nucleotide sequence: TGCAGCGTTGAAGATAGGGGCCGAGACACCGGGGAGCTGTTTTTT.

On this clone itself: Other nucleotide sequences from this sample produce the same CDR3. The chain is built from TRBV19 and TRBJ2-1; D not resolved. The CDR3 sequence is 11 residues long. Trimming took 3 bases from V and 7 from J, leaving 4 bases between them. In germline, CDR1 is LNHDA, CDR2 SQIVND (reference sequence). CDR3 sequence: CASSIGNEQFF. Here the CDR3 DNA reads TGTGCCAGTAGTATTGGGAATGAGCAGTTCTTC.

The gene calls are TRBV28 and TRBJ1-1; possible D gene TRBD1, 6 bases. Germline V CDR1 and CDR2: MDHEN, SYDVKM. Deletions cut 6 bases from V and 3 bases from J, with 17 bases between. This CDR3 is built from 15 residues. CDR3 in DNA: TGTGCCAGCAGCCTCTTAACAGGGCTGGACACTGAAGCTTTCTTT. Translating it yields CASSLLTGLDTEAFF.

The rearrangement links TRBV27 to TRBJ1-1, with D unclear. Looked up from germline, CDR1 is MNHEY and CDR2 is SMNVEV (reference sequence). Trimming cost V 5 bases and J 1 base, with 11 bases left between them. The CDR3 is 14 amino acids. CDR3 bases: TGTGCCAGCAGTGTGACCTGGAGGAACACTGAAGCTTTCTTT. Translating it yields CASSVTWRNTEAFF.

V gene TRBV7-9 combines with J gene TRBJ2-7, with 7 bases aligning to TRBD1. Trimming cost V 5 bases and J 6 bases; bases outside gene matches: 16. The CDR3 length is 16 residues. CDR1 is SEHNR, CDR2 FQNEAQ, per germline (reference sequence). Here the CDR3 DNA reads TGTGCCAGCAGCGTCTCCTGGACAGGCGGTCCTCCCGAGCAGTACTTC. Protein sequence: CASSVSWTGGPPEQYF.

The sample holds a few counts of this clone. V usage is TRBV19 and J usage is TRBJ1-5; no definite D call. V was trimmed by 3 bases and J by 1 base, leaving 13 bases between them. CDR3 length equals 16 residues. Per germline, CDR1 LNHDA and CDR2 SQIVND (reference sequence). CDR3 residues: CASSIDGWISNQPQHF. CDR3 coding DNA: TGTGCCAGTAGTATTGATGGGTGGATAAGCAATCAGCCCCAGCATTTT.

The chain has TRBV11-2 and TRBJ2-7; D gene ambiguous. The CDR3 runs 16 residues. Trimming cost V 0 bases and J 2 bases, with 14 bases left between them. Per the germline V gene, CDR1 is SGHAT and CDR2 is FQNNGV. The CDR3 sequence is CASSLDPADPTYEQYF. The CDR3, as DNA: TGTGCCAGCAGCTTAGATCCCGCAGACCCTACCTACGAGCAGTACTTC.

This chain connects TRBV5-1 to TRBJ2-3; possible D gene TRBD2, 5 bases. This CDR3 has 14 residues. V was cut by 2 bases and J by 6 bases, with 13 bases left in between. Germline CDR1 is SGHRS and CDR2 is YFSETQ. The CDR3 reads CASSFQAGEDTQYF. CDR3 bases: TGCGCCAGCAGCTTCCAGGCTGGGGAGGATACGCAGTATTTT. The full variable domain, its missing parts supplied by reference TRBV5-1 and TRBJ2-3, is KAGVTQTPRYLIKTRGQQVTLSCSPISGHRSVSWYQQTPGQGLQFLFEYFSETQRNKGNFPGRFSGRQFSNSRSEMNVSTLELGDSALYLCASSFQAGEDTQYFGPGTRLTVL.

Notes on this clone: The limits of the CDR3 on the DNA are not certain, so only TCRdb's listed CDR3 is given. The chain has TRBV27 and TRBJ2-4. The CDR3 sequence runs 17 residues, both termini included. Germline CDR1 is MNHEY and CDR2 is SMNVEV (reference sequence). Here the CDR3 reads CASSTSGTRMAKNIQYF.

This chain connects TRBV13 to TRBJ2-3, with 8 bases identical to TRBD1. Germline V gene sequence: CDR1 PRHDT, CDR2 FYEKMQ (reference sequence). Trimming removed 0 bases from V and 1 base from J; junction bases left unmatched: 0. The CDR3 has 15 residues. The CDR3 is CASSLGTGGTDTQYF. Written as DNA, the CDR3 is TGTGCCAGCAGCTTAGGGACAGGGGGCACAGATACGCAGTATTTT.

A single count supports this clone. Compared with germline, one end of the junction differs, possibly owing to a read error. V usage is TRBV23-1 and J usage is TRBJ1-5; tentative D call: TRBD1 (6 bases). TRBV23-1 is annotated as an ORF whose role is uncertain. This CDR3 has 16 amino acids. In nucleotides, the CDR3 is TGCGCCAGCACCCGAGGCGCACAGGGCGAGCAATCAGCCCCAGCATTT. Residues: CASTRGAQGEQSAPAF.

The genes are TRBV5-4 and TRBJ2-7; no reliable D call. The CDR3 sequence is 13 residues long. Trimming shortened V by 0 bases and J by 4 bases, and 8 bases separated the two germline ends. CDR1 and CDR2 (germline): SGHNT, YYREEE (reference sequence). CDR3 sequence reads: CASSLGPTYEQYF. DNA for the CDR3: TGTGCCAGCAGCTTGGGGCCTACATACGAGCAGTACTTC.

The rearrangement uses TRBV5-6 and TRBJ2-1; D is undetermined. V was trimmed by 4 bases and J by 2 bases, leaving 16 bases between them. The CDR3 is 16 amino acids. Germline assignment: CDR1 SGHDT and CDR2 YYEEEE. DNA for the CDR3: TGTGCCAGCAGCCCAATAGAACCTGGGCCCTACAATGAGCAGTTCTTC. It yields the protein CASSPIEPGPYNEQFF.

The genes are TRBV27 and TRBJ2-2; D gene unclear. Trimming pared 6 bases from V and 7 bases from J, leaving 12 bases between. CDR3 length: 13 residues. Germline V gene sequence: CDR1 MNHEY, CDR2 SMNVEV (reference sequence). As DNA, the CDR3 is TGTGCCAGCAGCCACCCTTGGGTCGGGGAGCTGTTTTTT. Its translation: CASSHPWVGELFF.

This clone was seen only once. The V and J genes are TRBV19 and TRBJ2-7; TRBD2 matches at 13 bases. The junction had 5 bases not matched to a gene; V was cut back by 3 bases and J by 3 bases. The length of the CDR3 is 16 residues. CDR1 is LNHDA and CDR2 is SQIVND in the germline V gene (reference sequence). The CDR3 here is CASSIGLAGVGYEQYF. CDR3 in DNA: TGTGCCAGTAGTATCGGACTAGCGGGAGTCGGCTACGAGCAGTACTTC.